This T cell receptor (beta chain) was retrieved from a study of T cells in localized non-small cell lung cancer. Deletions cut 5 bases from V and 2 bases from J, with 10 bases between. The length of the CDR3 is 14 residues. Looked up from germline, CDR1 is LNHNV and CDR2 is YYDKDF (reference sequence). The method was immunoSEQ multiplex PCR; TCRdb's version includes in-frame clones alone and lacks a portion of them. Of about 1,300 clones in the sample, about 28% were seen once. This clone has only a few counts. V is TRBV15 and J is TRBJ1-3; weak D call: TRBD1 (5 bases). This sequence originates from a male donor aged 60 or over with stage II lung adenocarcinoma. Material: normal lung tissue next to the tumor, obtained before any cancer treatment. CDR3 coding DNA: TGTGCCACCAGCGGGGGAAATACTGGAAACACCATATATTTT. The encoded protein is CATSGGNTGNTIYF.